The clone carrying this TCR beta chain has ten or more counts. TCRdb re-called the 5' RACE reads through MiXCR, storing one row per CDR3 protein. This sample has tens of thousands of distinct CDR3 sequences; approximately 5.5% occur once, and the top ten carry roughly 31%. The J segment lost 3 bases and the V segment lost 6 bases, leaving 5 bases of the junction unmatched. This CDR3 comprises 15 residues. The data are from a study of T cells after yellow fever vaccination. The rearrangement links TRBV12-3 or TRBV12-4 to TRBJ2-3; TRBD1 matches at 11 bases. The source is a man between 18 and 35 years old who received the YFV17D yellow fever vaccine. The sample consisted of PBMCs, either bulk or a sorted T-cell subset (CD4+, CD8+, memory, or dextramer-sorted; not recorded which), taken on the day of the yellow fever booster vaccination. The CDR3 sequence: CASRGQGVGTDTQYF. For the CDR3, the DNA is TGTGCCAGCAGGGGACAGGGGGTTGGAACAGATACGCAGTATTTT.